This TCR beta chain was sequenced in a study of blood T cell repertoires in COVID-19. Repertoires were generated with immunoSEQ multiplex PCR, while TCRdb's copy carries only in-frame clones and drops some. The sample includes 200,000 or so clones, about four fifths of them seen just once. Germline V CDR1 and CDR2: LNHDA, SQIVND (reference sequence). The CDR3 is made up of 13 amino acids. Deletions cut 6 bases from V and 3 bases from J, with 9 bases between. The receptor comes from a woman in her forties with acute or convalescent COVID-19. Sequenced input: peripheral blood. This chain joins TRBV19 and TRBJ1-5, with D possibly matching TRBD1 (5 bases). CDR3 protein: CASRGGFNQPQHF. The DNA of the CDR3 is TGTGCCAGTAGGGGGGGGTTCAATCAGCCCCAGCATTTT.